This entry concerns a single TCR beta chain. Its antigen remains unidentified. The data derive from a study of identical twins. The study, taken as a whole, reports: While abundant cord blood beta clonotypes carried fewer insertions, memory repertoires showed no such pattern.

MiXCR, run by TCRdb on the 5' RACE reads, gives a single entry per CDR3 protein. This table has about 530,000 distinct CDR3 sequences, 13% to 15% appearing once. This same sample was also taken into another study, of yellow fever vaccine responses in identical twins.

This receptor was taken from a young woman in good health. The sequenced sample consisted of CD4+ T cells sorted from blood.

The CDR3 DNA follows: TGTGCCAGCAGCCGTGTCCAGGAAAACTCACCCCTCCACTTT. Translating gives CASSRVQENSPLHF. This chain joins TRBV7-6 and TRBJ1-6; D unresolved. The germline V gene encodes CDR1 SGHVS and CDR2 FNYEAQ. V gave up 5 bases and J gave up 10 bases, with 15 bases separating them. CDR3 size: 14 residues.